These 7 T cell receptor beta chains were all obtained from the same sample, sequenced in a study of human T cells and chemical hapten exposure (dated by TCRdb to the early 2020s). The sample's time point label is to be understood as: patch test 3, about 24 weeks after DPC sensitization. In light of the paper, this sample's treatment or condition label describes: therapeutic diphenylcyclopropenone sensitization with weekly scalp DPC. Library prep was done by RACE. Sequencing was performed on a NextSeq 500. TCRdb applied fastp at Q25 and MiXCR to the public reads, then kept only in-frame beta chains. Identical CDR3 protein sequences are pooled into one entry, listed with their most common genes and DNA. Counted in this sample were 150,000 to 200,000 distinct CDR3 sequences; around 25% of them appeared once. The ten largest clones take up 2% to 2.5% of the sample. The material sequenced was whole blood, taken in connection with sensitization to the hapten diphenylcyclopropenone (DPC). These receptor sequences come from a woman aged 40 to 50 with alopecia areata. Some clones in this sample may be carry-over from other donors' samples.

The chain joins TRBV12-3 or TRBV12-4 to TRBJ2-1; TRBD1 agrees at 7 bases. The CDR3 is 12 amino acids. The J segment lost 15 bases and the V segment lost 4 bases, leaving 9 bases of the junction unmatched. The CDR3 here is CASSSDRVLLFF. Here the CDR3 DNA reads TGTGCCAGCAGTTCCGACAGGGTTCTGTTGTTCTTC.

This chain uses TRBV20-1 with TRBJ2-7; 14 bases align to TRBD2. The CDR3 loop spans 17 amino acids. Per germline, CDR1 DFQATT and CDR2 SNEGSKA (reference sequence). V gave up 5 bases and J gave up 6 bases; unmatched junction bases: 15. Written as DNA, the CDR3 is TGCAGTGCTTCCGGGACTAGCGGGAGCACAAGGGGGTCCGAGCAGTACTTC. Translated: CSASGTSGSTRGSEQYF.

There are a few counts of this clonotype. V and J are TRBV29-1 and TRBJ2-3; D is unclear. The CDR3 sequence is 14 residues long. With 6 bases removed from V and 0 bases from J, the gap between germline ends came to 13 bases. Germline V gene sequence: CDR1 SQVTM, CDR2 ANQGSEA. CDR3: CSVGPLDSTDTQYF. DNA for the CDR3: TGCAGCGTCGGACCGCTGGATAGCACAGATACGCAGTATTTT.

The chain recombines TRBV20-1 with TRBJ1-1, with D tentatively TRBD1 (5 bases). This CDR3 spans 12 amino acids. Germline lookup yields CDR1 DFQATT and CDR2 SNEGSKA (reference sequence). For the CDR3, the DNA is TGCAGCGCCGCGACAGCTAACACTGAAGCTTTCTTT. Its protein is CSAATANTEAFF.

This sequence joins TRBV6-6 and TRBJ1-5, with a possible D match to TRBD1 (5 bases). The CDR3 has 15 residues. Deletions cut 4 bases from V and 3 bases from J, with 13 bases between. Per germline, CDR1 MNHNY and CDR2 SVGAGI (reference sequence). For the CDR3, the DNA is TGTGCCAGCAGTTCAAATAGGGGTCTCAATCAGCCCCAGCATTTT. This gives the protein CASSSNRGLNQPQHF.

The V call is TRBV6-6, the J call TRBJ1-2; D might be TRBD1 (5 bases). The ends were cut back, 6 bases at V and 0 bases at J, with 8 bases in the middle. The CDR3 is 13 residues long. The germline V gene has CDR1 MNHNY and CDR2 SVGAGI (reference sequence). The chain's CDR3 is CASRQEPNYGYTF. As DNA, the CDR3 is TGTGCCAGCAGACAGGAGCCTAACTATGGCTACACCTTC.

The chain recombines TRBV6-4 with TRBJ2-1; maybe TRBD2 (6 bases). V lost 2 bases and J lost 0, with 11 bases in between. This CDR3 comprises 16 residues. The germline V gene encodes CDR1 MRHNA and CDR2 SNTAGT. CDR3 region: CASSDDRTNSYNEQFF. The CDR3 DNA is TGTGCCAGCAGTGACGATAGGACTAACTCCTACAATGAGCAGTTCTTC.